The next 14 T cell receptor beta chains were all read from a single sample in a study of blood T cell repertoires in COVID-19. Clones were sequenced by immunoSEQ multiplex PCR, and TCRdb holds only the in-frame ones, with some missing. The sample records about 130,000 clones, around 70% being singletons. The specimen sequenced was peripheral blood. The receptors derive from an elderly man with COVID-19, enrolled during active disease.

This chain connects TRBV27 to TRBJ1-6, with D hard to call. Germline CDR1 reads MNHEY; CDR2 reads SMNVEV (reference sequence). The CDR3 is 15 amino acids. The V end was cut by 6 bases, the J end by 7 bases, with 16 bases between. The DNA of the CDR3 is TGTGCCAGCAGCCCTCGATGGCGGGTAAATTCACCCCTCCACTTT. This codes for CASSPRWRVNSPLHF.

J is TRBJ1-5 and V is TRBV7-2, with D possibly being TRBD1 (5 bases). Trimming pared 5 bases from V and 5 bases from J, leaving 19 bases between. Germline loops: CDR1 SGHTA, CDR2 FQGNSA. This CDR3 spans 16 amino acids. For the CDR3, the DNA is TGTGCCAGCAGCCAAGAGGGTGGGGGGAGCTATCAGCCCCAGCATTTT. It specifies CASSQEGGGSYQPQHF.

A single count supports this clone. The genes are TRBV14 and TRBJ1-2; D not resolved. CDR1 and CDR2 from the germline V gene are SGHDN and FVKESK. Trimming took 0 bases from V and 8 from J, leaving 10 bases between them. CDR3 length: 13 residues. The chain's CDR3 is CASSQDAVWGYTF. The CDR3 coding sequence is TGTGCCAGCAGCCAAGATGCGGTCTGGGGCTACACCTTC.

This chain uses TRBV7-9 with TRBJ2-1; TRBD2 agrees at 7 bases. This CDR3 is 14 amino acids long. Germline V CDR1 and CDR2: SEHNR, FQNEAQ (reference sequence). The trim removed 10 bases at V and 4 bases at J, leaving 10 bases unmatched. The CDR3 protein is CAISAGRRYNEQFF. CDR3 in DNA: TGTGCCATATCAGCGGGAAGGCGTTACAATGAGCAGTTCTTC.

This chain joins TRBV6-2 or TRBV6-3 and TRBJ1-2, with D perhaps matching TRBD1 (6 bases). Between the trimmed V and J ends, which lost 4 bases and 2 bases, there was a span of 17 bases. This CDR3 region has 16 residues. In germline, CDR1 is MNHEY, CDR2 SVGEGT. The CDR3 DNA is TGTGCCAGCAGTTCCTACCCTCGACAGGACAACTATGGCTACACCTTC. Protein product: CASSSYPRQDNYGYTF.

This clone was picked up a small number of times. This chain uses TRBV15 with TRBJ2-1; D may be TRBD2 (6 bases). The CDR3 has 16 amino acids. Germline-derived CDR1 and CDR2 are LNHNV and YYDKDF (reference sequence). The germline V and J ends were trimmed by 0 bases and 7 bases, with 16 bases remaining between them. CDR3 sequence (DNA): TGTGCCACCAGCAGAGATATCTTTTCGGGGGTTAATGAGCAGTTCTTC. Protein sequence: CATSRDIFSGVNEQFF. Variable domain in full (rest from reference TRBV15 and TRBJ2-1): DAMVIQNPRYQVTQFGKPVTLSCSQTLNHNVMYWYQQKSSQAPKLLFHYYDKDFNNEADTPDNFQSRRPNTSFCFLDIRSPGLGDTAMYLCATSRDIFSGVNEQFFGPGTRLTVL.

The CDR3 sequence is CASMGIQGSSANQPQHF. In nucleotides, the CDR3 is TGTGCCAGTATGGGAATACAGGGCTCCTCGGCAAATCAGCCCCAGCATTTT. The chain recombines TRBV19 with TRBJ1-5; maybe TRBD1 (6 bases). Germline V lookup: CDR1 LNHDA, CDR2 SQIVND (reference sequence). V dropped 7 bases and J dropped 4 bases, with 23 bases sitting between them. This CDR3 is built from 17 residues.

The chain recombines TRBV24-1 with TRBJ1-5, with unresolved D. The CDR3 is 14 residues long. Germline V gene sequence: CDR1 KGHDR, CDR2 SFDVKD. Trimming took 4 bases from V and 6 from J, leaving 12 bases between them. The CDR3 region has the DNA TGTGCCACCAGTGACCCTCTTTCGTCTCAGCCCCAGCATTTT. This translates into CATSDPLSSQPQHF.

This clone came up once. The V gene is TRBV11-2, the J gene TRBJ1-4; D uncertain. Looked up from germline, CDR1 is SGHAT and CDR2 is FQNNGV. This CDR3 has 16 amino acids. Between the trimmed V and J ends, which lost 1 base and 0 bases, there was a span of 9 bases. CDR3 in amino acids: CASSLGRVATNEKLFF. The DNA for the CDR3 is TGTGCCAGCAGCTTAGGTCGGGTTGCAACTAATGAAAAACTGTTTTTT.

This clone was counted only a few times. CDR3 nucleotide sequence: TGTGCCAGCAGCGAGACAGGGATTAGCTACGAAGCTTTCTTT. It yields the protein CASSETGISYEAFF. The chain links TRBV9 to TRBJ1-1; 7 bases map to TRBD1. The CDR3 covers 14 residues. Germline V lookup: CDR1 SGDLS, CDR2 YYNGEE. V lost 3 bases and J lost 8; bases outside the gene matches: 10.

This clone has just one count. V usage is TRBV6-2 or TRBV6-3 and J usage is TRBJ2-2; a weak D match, TRBD2 (7 bases). V lost 5 bases, J lost 5 bases, and 24 bases lay in between. Germline V lookup: CDR1 MNHEY, CDR2 SVGEGT. This CDR3 has 18 amino acids. CDR3 nucleotides: TGTGCCAGCAGTCCCGGCAGGGGACGGGGGGCCGGGACCGGGGAGCTGTTTTTT. Protein product: CASSPGRGRGAGTGELFF.

The chain is built from TRBV5-1 and TRBJ1-5; D is perhaps TRBD1 (6 bases). Per germline, CDR1 SGHRS and CDR2 YFSETQ. V was pared by 0 bases and J by 0 bases, with 10 bases between. This CDR3 is 16 amino acids long. The CDR3 loop is CASSLDGQNSNQPQHF. CDR3 coding DNA: TGCGCCAGCAGCTTGGATGGACAGAATAGCAATCAGCCCCAGCATTTT. Supplemented by reference TRBV5-1 and TRBJ1-5, the full variable domain reads KAGVTQTPRYLIKTRGQQVTLSCSPISGHRSVSWYQQTPGQGLQFLFEYFSETQRNKGNFPGRFSGRQFSNSRSEMNVSTLELGDSALYLCASSLDGQNSNQPQHFGDGTRLSIL.

The chain recombines TRBV9 with TRBJ1-6, with D tentatively TRBD1 (5 bases). V was trimmed by 3 bases and J by 14 bases, leaving 15 bases between them. This CDR3 comprises 13 residues. Germline V gives CDR1 SGDLS, CDR2 YYNGEE. CDR3 in DNA: TGTGCCAGCAGCGAGGCCAGGGCAACGACCCTCCACTTT. Translation: CASSEARATTLHF.

The V and J genes are TRBV9 and TRBJ2-3; TRBD1 is a possible D gene (6 bases). This CDR3 comprises 17 residues. Trimming stripped 0 bases from V and 2 bases from J, with 16 bases between. Germline values: CDR1 SGDLS, CDR2 YYNGEE. The CDR3 protein is CASSVGPPGVTTDTQYF. CDR3 nucleotide sequence: TGTGCCAGCAGCGTAGGTCCCCCAGGGGTCACCACAGATACGCAGTATTTT. The entire variable domain, with the rest obtained from reference TRBV9 and TRBJ2-3, is as follows: DSGVTQTPKHLITATGQRVTLRCSPRSGDLSVYWYQQSLDQGLQFLIQYYNGEERAKGNILERFSAQQFPDLHSELNLSSLELGDSALYFCASSVGPPGVTTDTQYFGPGTRLTVL.